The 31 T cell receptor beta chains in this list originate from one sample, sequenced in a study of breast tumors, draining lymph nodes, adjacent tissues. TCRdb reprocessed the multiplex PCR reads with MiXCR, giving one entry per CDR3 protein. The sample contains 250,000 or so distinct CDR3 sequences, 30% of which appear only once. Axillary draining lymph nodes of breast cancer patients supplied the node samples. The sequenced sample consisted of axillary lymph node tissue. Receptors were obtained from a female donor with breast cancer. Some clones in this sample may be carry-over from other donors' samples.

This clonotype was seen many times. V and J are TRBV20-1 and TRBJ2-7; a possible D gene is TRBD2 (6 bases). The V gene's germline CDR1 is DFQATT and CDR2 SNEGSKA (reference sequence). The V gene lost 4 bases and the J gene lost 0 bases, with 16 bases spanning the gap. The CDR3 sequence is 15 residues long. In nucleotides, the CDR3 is TGCAGTGCTAATTGGCGGGAAATTAGCTCCTACGAGCAGTACTTC. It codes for CSANWREISSYEQYF.

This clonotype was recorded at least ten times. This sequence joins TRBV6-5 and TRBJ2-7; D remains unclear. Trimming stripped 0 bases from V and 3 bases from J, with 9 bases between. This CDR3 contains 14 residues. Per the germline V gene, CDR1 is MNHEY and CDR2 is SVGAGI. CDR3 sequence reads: CASSYSVPGYEQYF. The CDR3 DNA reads TGTGCCAGCAGTTACTCGGTCCCCGGCTACGAGCAGTACTTC.

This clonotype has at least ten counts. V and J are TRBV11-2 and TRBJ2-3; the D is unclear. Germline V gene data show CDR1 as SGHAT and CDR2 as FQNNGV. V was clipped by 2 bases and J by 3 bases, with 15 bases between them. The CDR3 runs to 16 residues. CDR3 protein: CASSLTGYPGTDTQYF. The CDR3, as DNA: TGTGCCAGCAGCTTAACGGGCTACCCGGGTACAGATACGCAGTATTTT.

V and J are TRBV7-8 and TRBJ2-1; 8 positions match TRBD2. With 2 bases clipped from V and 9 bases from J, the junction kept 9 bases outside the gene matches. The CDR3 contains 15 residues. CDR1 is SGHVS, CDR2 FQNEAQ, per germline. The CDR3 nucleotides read TGTGCCAGCAGCTTAATTTCGGGAGGGCTCGGTGAGCAGTTCTTC. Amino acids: CASSLISGGLGEQFF.

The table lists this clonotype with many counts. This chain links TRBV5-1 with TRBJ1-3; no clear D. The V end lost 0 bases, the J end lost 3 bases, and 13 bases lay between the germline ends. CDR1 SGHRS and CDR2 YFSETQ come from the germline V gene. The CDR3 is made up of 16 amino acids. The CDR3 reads CASSLAGGSDGNTIYF. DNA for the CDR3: TGCGCCAGCAGCTTGGCCGGAGGATCGGATGGAAACACCATATATTTT.

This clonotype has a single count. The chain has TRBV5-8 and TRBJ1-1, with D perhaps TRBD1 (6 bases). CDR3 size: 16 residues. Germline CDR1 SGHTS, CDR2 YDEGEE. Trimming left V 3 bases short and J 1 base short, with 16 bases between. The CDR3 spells CASSWGREKGNTEAFF. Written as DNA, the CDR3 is TGTGCCAGCAGCTGGGGGCGGGAGAAAGGGAACACTGAAGCTTTCTTT.

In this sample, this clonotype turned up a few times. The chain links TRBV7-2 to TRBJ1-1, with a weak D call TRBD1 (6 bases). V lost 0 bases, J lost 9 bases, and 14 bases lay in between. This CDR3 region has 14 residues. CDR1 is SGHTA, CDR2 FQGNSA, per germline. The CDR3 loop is CASSLAPGAGKAFF. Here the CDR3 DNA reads TGTGCCAGCAGCTTAGCCCCAGGGGCGGGGAAAGCTTTCTTT. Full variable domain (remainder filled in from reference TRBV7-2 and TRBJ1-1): GAGVSQSPSNKVTEKGKDVELRCDPISGHTALYWYRQSLGQGLEFLIYFQGNSAPDKSGLPSDRFSAERTGGSVSTLTIQRTQQEDSAVYLCASSLAPGAGKAFFGQGTRLTVV.

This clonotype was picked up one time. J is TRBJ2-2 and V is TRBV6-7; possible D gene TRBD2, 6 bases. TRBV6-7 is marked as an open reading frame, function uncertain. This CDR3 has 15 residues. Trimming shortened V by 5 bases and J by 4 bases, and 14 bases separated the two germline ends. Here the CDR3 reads CASSTPGGVTGELFF. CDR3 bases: TGTGCCAGCAGTACCCCTGGCGGGGTCACCGGGGAGCTGTTTTTT.

CDR3: CATSDLAGTRQFF. The CDR3 DNA is TGTGCCACCAGTGATTTGGCCGGGACCAGACAGTTCTTC. V usage is TRBV24-1 and J usage is TRBJ2-1; D may be TRBD1 or TRBD2 (5 bases each). This CDR3 region has 13 residues. Germline lookup yields CDR1 KGHDR and CDR2 SFDVKD. The V end lost 0 bases, the J end lost 13 bases, and 12 bases lay between the germline ends.

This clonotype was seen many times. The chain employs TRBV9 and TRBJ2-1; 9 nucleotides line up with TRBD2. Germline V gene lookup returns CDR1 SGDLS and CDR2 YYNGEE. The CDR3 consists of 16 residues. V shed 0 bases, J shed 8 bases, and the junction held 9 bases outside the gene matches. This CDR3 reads CASSVEDSGSGDEQFF. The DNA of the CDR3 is TGTGCCAGCAGCGTAGAGGATAGCGGGAGCGGGGATGAGCAGTTCTTC.

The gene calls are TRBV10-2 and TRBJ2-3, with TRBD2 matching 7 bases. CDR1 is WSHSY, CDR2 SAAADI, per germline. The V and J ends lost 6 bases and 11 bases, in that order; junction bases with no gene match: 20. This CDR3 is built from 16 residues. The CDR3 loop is CASRGFAGDVTDEQYF. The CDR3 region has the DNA TGCGCCAGCAGAGGATTCGCGGGAGATGTGACGGATGAGCAGTATTTT.

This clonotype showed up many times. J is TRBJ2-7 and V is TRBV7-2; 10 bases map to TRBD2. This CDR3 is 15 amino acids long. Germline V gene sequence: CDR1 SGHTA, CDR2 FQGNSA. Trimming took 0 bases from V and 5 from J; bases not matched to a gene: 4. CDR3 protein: CASSLALSGRDEQYF. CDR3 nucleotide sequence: TGTGCCAGCAGCTTAGCCCTGAGCGGGAGGGACGAGCAGTACTTC.

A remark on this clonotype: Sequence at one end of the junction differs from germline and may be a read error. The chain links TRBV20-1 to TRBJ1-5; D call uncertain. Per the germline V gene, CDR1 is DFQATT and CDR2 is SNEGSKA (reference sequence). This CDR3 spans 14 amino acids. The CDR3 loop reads CSAGLGNGNPPPHF. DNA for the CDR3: TGCAGTGCGGGCCTCGGGAACGGCAATCCGCCCCCGCATTTT.

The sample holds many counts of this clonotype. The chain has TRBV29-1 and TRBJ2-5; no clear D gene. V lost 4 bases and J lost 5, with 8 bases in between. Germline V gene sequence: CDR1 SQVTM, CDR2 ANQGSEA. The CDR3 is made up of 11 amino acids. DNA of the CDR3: TGCAGCGTTGCCCCCGCCGAGACCCAGTACTTC. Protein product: CSVAPAETQYF.

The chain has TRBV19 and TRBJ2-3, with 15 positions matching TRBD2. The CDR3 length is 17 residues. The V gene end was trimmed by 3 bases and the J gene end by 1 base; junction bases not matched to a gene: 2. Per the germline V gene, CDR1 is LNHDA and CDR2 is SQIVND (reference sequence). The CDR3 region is CASSMGLAGGCTDTQYF. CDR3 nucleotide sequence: TGTGCCAGTAGTATGGGACTAGCGGGAGGTTGCACAGATACGCAGTATTTT. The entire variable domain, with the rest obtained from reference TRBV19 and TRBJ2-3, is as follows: DGGITQSPKYLFRKEGQNVTLSCEQNLNHDAMYWYRQDPGQGLRLIYYSQIVNDFQKGDIAEGYSVSREKKESFPLTVTSAQKNPTAFYLCASSMGLAGGCTDTQYFGPGTRLTVL.

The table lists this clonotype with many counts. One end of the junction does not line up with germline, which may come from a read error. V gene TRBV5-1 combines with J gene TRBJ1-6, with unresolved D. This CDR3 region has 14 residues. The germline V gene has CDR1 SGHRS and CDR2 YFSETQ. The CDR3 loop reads CASSLATDNSPLHF. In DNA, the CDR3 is TGCGCCAGCAGCTTGGCTACAGATAATTCCCCCCTCCACTTT.

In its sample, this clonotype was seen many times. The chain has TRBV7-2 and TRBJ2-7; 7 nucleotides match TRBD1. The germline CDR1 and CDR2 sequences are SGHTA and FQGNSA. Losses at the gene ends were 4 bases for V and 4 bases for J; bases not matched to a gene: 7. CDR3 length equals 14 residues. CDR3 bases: TGTGCCAGCAGCTCGGTCGACAGGGTTTACGAGCAGTACTTC. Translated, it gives CASSSVDRVYEQYF.

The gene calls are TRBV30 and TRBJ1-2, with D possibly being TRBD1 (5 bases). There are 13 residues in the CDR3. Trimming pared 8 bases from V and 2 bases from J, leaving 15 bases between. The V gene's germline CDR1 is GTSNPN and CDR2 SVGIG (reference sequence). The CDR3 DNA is TGTGCCCGGGGGGAACCCCCCAACTATGGCTACACCTTC. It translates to CARGEPPNYGYTF.

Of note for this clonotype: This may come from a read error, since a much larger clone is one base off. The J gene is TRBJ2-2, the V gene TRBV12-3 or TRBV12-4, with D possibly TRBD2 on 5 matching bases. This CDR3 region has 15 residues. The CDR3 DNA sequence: TGTGCCAGCCTTCCGGGTGGCACGAACACCGGGGAGCTGCTTTTT. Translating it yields CASLPGGTNTGELLF.

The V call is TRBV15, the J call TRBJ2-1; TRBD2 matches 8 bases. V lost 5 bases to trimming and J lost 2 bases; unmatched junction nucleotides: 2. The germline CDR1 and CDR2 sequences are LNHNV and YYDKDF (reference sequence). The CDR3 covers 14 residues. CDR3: CATSPGGTYNEQFF. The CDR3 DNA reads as TGTGCCACCAGCCCGGGGGGGACCTACAATGAGCAGTTCTTC.

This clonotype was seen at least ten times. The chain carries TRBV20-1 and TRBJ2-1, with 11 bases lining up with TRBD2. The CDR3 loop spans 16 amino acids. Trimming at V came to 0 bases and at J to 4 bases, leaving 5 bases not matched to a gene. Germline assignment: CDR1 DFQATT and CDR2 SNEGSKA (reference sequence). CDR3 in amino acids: CSARDLGLAEYNEQFF. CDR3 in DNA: TGCAGTGCTAGAGATTTGGGACTAGCGGAATACAATGAGCAGTTCTTC.

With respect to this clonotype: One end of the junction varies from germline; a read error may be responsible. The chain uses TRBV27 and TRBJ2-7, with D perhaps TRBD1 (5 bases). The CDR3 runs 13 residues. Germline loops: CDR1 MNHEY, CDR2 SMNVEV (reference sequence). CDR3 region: CAGSFVRAYEQYF. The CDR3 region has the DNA TGTGCCGGCAGTTTCGTCAGGGCCTACGAGCAGTACTTC.

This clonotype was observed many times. The CDR3 loop is CASSMWGKGSTDTQYF. For the CDR3, the DNA is TGTGCCAGTAGTATGTGGGGGAAGGGGAGCACAGATACGCAGTATTTT. The chain couples TRBV19 to TRBJ2-3; perhaps D is TRBD1 or TRBD2 (5 bases each). The V end was cut by 3 bases, the J end by 0 bases, with 13 bases between. Germline CDR1 is LNHDA and CDR2 is SQIVND (reference sequence). This CDR3 contains 16 residues.

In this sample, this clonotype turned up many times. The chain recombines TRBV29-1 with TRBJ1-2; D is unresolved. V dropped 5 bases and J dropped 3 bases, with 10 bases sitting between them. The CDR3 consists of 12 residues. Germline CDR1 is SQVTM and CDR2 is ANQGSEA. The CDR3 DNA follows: TGCAGCGTTCGGGGAACTTACTATGGCTACACCTTC. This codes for CSVRGTYYGYTF.

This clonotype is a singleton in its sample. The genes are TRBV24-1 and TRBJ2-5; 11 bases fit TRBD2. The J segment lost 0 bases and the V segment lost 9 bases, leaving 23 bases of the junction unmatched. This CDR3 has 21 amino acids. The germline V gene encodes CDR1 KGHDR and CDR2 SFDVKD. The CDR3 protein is CATGAGQSKGSSGRYQETQYF. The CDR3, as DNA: TGTGCCACCGGGGCGGGACAGAGCAAGGGGTCTAGCGGGAGGTACCAAGAGACCCAGTACTTC.

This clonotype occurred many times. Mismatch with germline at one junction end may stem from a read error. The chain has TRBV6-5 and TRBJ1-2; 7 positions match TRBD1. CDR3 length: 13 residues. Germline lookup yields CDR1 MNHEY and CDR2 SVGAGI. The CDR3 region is CASSGGAKGGYNF. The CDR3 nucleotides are TGTGCCAGCAGCGGGGGCGCGAAAGGGGGCTACAACTTC.

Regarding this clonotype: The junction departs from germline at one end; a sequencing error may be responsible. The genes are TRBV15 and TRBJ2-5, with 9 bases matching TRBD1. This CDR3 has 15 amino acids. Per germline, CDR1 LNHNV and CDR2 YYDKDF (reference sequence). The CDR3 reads CAASRDRTGEETQCF. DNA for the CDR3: TGTGCCGCCAGCAGAGATAGGACAGGGGAAGAGACCCAGTGCTTC.

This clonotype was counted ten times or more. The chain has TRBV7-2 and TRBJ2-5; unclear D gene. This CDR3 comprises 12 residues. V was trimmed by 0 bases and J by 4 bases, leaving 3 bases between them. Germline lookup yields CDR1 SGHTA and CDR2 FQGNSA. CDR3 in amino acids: CASSLAGETQYF. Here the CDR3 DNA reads TGTGCCAGCAGCTTAGCTGGAGAGACCCAGTACTTC.

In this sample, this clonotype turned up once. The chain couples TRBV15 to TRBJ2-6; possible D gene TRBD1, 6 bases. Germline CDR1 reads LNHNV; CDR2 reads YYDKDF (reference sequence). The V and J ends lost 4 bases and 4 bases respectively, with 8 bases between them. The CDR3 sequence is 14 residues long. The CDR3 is CATSKGTGANVLTF. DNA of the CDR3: TGTGCCACCAGCAAAGGGACAGGGGCCAACGTCCTGACTTTC.

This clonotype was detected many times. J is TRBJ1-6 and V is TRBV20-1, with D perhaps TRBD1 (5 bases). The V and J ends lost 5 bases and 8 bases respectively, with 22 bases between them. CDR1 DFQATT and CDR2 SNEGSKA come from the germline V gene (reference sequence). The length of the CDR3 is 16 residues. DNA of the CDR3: TGCAGTGCTGCCGGCGGACATAGGCGGCTTGATTCACCCCTCCACTTT. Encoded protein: CSAAGGHRRLDSPLHF.

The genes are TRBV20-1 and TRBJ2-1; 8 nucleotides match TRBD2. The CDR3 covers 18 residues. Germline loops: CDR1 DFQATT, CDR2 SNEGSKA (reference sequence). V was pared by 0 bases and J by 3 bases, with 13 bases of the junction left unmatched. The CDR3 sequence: CSARDPGRGGRLYNEQFF. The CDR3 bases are TGCAGTGCTAGAGACCCGGGCCGCGGCGGGAGGCTCTACAATGAGCAGTTCTTC.